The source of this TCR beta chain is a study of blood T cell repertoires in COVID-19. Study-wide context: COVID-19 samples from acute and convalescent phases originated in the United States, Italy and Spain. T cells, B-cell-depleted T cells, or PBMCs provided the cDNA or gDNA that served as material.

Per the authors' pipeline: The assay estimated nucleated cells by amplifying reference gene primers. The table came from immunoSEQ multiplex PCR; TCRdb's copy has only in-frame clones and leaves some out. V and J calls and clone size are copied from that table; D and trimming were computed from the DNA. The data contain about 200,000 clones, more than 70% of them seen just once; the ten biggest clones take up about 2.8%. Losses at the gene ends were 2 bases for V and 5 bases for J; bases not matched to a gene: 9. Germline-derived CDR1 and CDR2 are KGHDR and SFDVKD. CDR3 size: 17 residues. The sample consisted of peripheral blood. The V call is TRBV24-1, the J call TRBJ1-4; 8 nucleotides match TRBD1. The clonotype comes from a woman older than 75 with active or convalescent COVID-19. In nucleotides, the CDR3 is TGTGCCACCAGTGATTCCAATCCGGGACAGGAGAATGAAAAACTGTTTTTT. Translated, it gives CATSDSNPGQENEKLFF.